The entry below describes one T cell receptor (beta chain). This sample was included in a study of control samples from healthy donors and cancer patients. The germline V gene encodes CDR1 MDHEN and CDR2 SYDVKM. The CDR3 has 16 residues. Trimming stripped 4 bases from V and 0 bases from J, with 16 bases between. Only in-frame clones appear in the TCRdb table, and some are missing; sequencing was by immunoSEQ multiplex PCR. The table records hundreds of thousands of clones, around 90% of them present only once. The sequencing sample was made of PBMCs. This sequence originates from a man aged 40-50 years with head and neck cancer. The chain uses TRBV28 and TRBJ2-7; a weak D match, TRBD1 (5 bases). For the CDR3, the DNA is TGTGCCAGCAGTTCAGGGATGGGCGGATCCTCCTACGAGCAGTACTTC. Translating it yields CASSSGMGGSSYEQYF.